The 18 T cell receptor beta chains listed next were all sequenced from one sample in a study of human T cells and chemical hapten exposure. Time point here: patch test 2, 6 weeks after DPC sensitization. Treatment here: therapeutic diphenylcyclopropenone sensitization with weekly scalp DPC. Using its own MiXCR run on the RACE reads, TCRdb lists one record per CDR3 protein. This repertoire shows approximately 350,000 distinct CDR3 sequences, about 6% found once; its top ten account for around 5.8%. This sample comprised whole blood, obtained in connection with sensitization to the hapten diphenylcyclopropenone (DPC). The receptors here all came from a woman in her late teens or twenties with alopecia areata. Some clones in this sample may be carry-over from other donors' samples.

This clonotype was found many times. This chain connects TRBV7-9 to TRBJ1-1; 10 bases align to TRBD1. Per the germline V gene, CDR1 is SEHNR and CDR2 is FQNEAQ (reference sequence). V shed 5 bases and J 0 bases; nucleotides not matched to a gene: 6. CDR3 size: 16 residues. Written as DNA, the CDR3 is TGTGCCAGCAGCATGACAGGGGGCTCGGTGAACACTGAAGCTTTCTTT. It encodes CASSMTGGSVNTEAFF.

This clonotype was observed a few times. V is TRBV28 and J is TRBJ1-6; D is possibly TRBD1 (6 bases). This CDR3 spans 17 amino acids. Looked up from germline, CDR1 is MDHEN and CDR2 is SYDVKM. V lost 3 bases and J lost 3, with 15 bases in between. Here the CDR3 reads CASSLRTEGFYNSPLHF. The CDR3 bases are TGTGCCAGCAGTTTGCGGACAGAGGGCTTCTATAATTCACCCCTCCACTTT.

This clonotype showed up just a few times. The chain recombines TRBV12-5 with TRBJ2-1; unclear D gene. CDR3 length equals 14 residues. CDR1 and CDR2 (germline): LGHNT, FRNRAP. Trimming pared 7 bases from V and 3 bases from J, leaving 13 bases between. The CDR3 sequence: CASVAQSLYNEQFF. The CDR3 nucleotides read TGTGCTAGTGTCGCACAGAGCCTCTACAATGAGCAGTTCTTC.

Many counts were recorded for this clonotype. The V gene is TRBV10-3, the J gene TRBJ2-3; 12 bases are shared with TRBD2. Germline CDR1 ENHRY, CDR2 SYGVKD. The CDR3 sequence is 19 residues long. V was clipped by 3 bases and J by 3 bases; unmatched bases: 13. DNA of the CDR3: TGTGCCATCAGTGACCCAACAAAACTAGCGGGGGGCGTAACAGATACGCAGTATTTT. It specifies CAISDPTKLAGGVTDTQYF.

This sequence joins TRBV7-9 and TRBJ2-1, with 12 bases matching TRBD2. The CDR3 loop spans 16 amino acids. Germline V gene lookup returns CDR1 SEHNR and CDR2 FQNEAQ (reference sequence). V was pared by 5 bases and J by 9 bases, with 11 bases of the junction left unmatched. CDR3 residues: CASSPMTSGGLTEQFF. CDR3 bases: TGTGCCAGCAGCCCCATGACTAGCGGGGGCCTGACTGAGCAGTTCTTC.

The V and J genes are TRBV24-1 and TRBJ1-1, with D possibly TRBD1 on 6 matching bases. The germline V gene has CDR1 KGHDR and CDR2 SFDVKD. V gave up 1 base and J gave up 5 bases, with 13 bases separating them. The CDR3 runs to 15 residues. The CDR3 bases are TGTGCCACCAGTGATTTAGGTCCAGGGGATACTGAAGCTTTCTTT. Encoded protein: CATSDLGPGDTEAFF.

This clonotype appeared a few times. The chain uses TRBV9 and TRBJ2-4; TRBD1 matches 9 bases. The ends lost 0 bases at V and 0 bases at J; junction bases unmatched: 10. From germline, CDR1 is SGDLS and CDR2 YYNGEE. This CDR3 is built from 19 residues. The CDR3 nucleotides are TGTGCCAGCAGCGTAGGTGCCGGGACAGGGTCCCTAGCCAAAAACATTCAGTACTTC. This codes for CASSVGAGTGSLAKNIQYF.

This clonotype was counted between two and nine times. The chain carries TRBV12-3 or TRBV12-4 and TRBJ1-2, with D uncertain. Trimming shortened V by 6 bases and J by 4 bases, and 12 bases separated the two germline ends. This CDR3 has 13 residues. CDR3 protein: CASRAGRPYGYTF. The CDR3 coding sequence is TGTGCCAGCAGGGCCGGCCGACCCTATGGCTACACCTTC.

V gene TRBV5-1 combines with J gene TRBJ2-5; D perhaps matches TRBD2 (6 bases). The V gene's germline CDR1 is SGHRS and CDR2 YFSETQ. CDR3 length equals 14 residues. V dropped 1 base and J dropped 5 bases, with 12 bases sitting between them. CDR3 in DNA: TGCGCCAGCAGCTTGTCTAGCGATGACGAGACCCAGTACTTC. It codes for CASSLSSDDETQYF. The full variable domain, its missing parts supplied by reference TRBV5-1 and TRBJ2-5, is KAGVTQTPRYLIKTRGQQVTLSCSPISGHRSVSWYQQTPGQGLQFLFEYFSETQRNKGNFPGRFSGRQFSNSRSEMNVSTLELGDSALYLCASSLSSDDETQYFGPGTRLLVL.

This clonotype was counted ten times or more. The chain employs TRBV6-6 and TRBJ2-1, with TRBD2 matching 8 bases. Unmatched junction bases numbered 7, after V lost 2 bases and J lost 4 bases. Germline V CDR1 and CDR2: MNHNY, SVGAGI (reference sequence). This CDR3 region has 16 residues. CDR3 DNA: TGTGCCAGCAGTTACGGTACTAGCGGAGCATACAATGAGCAGTTCTTC. It is translated as CASSYGTSGAYNEQFF.

This clonotype was seen repeatedly, ten times or more. The chain couples TRBV28 to TRBJ1-4; a weak D match, TRBD1 (5 bases). CDR1 MDHEN and CDR2 SYDVKM come from the germline V gene. The CDR3 has 14 amino acids. The V and J ends lost 3 bases and 4 bases respectively, with 9 bases between them. The CDR3 DNA follows: TGTGCCAGCAGTTTCACAGGAGTTAATGAAAAACTGTTTTTT. Residues: CASSFTGVNEKLFF.

The table lists this clonotype with many counts. This sequence joins TRBV6-6 and TRBJ1-4; possibly TRBD1 for D (5 bases). This CDR3 contains 12 residues. The V end was cut by 7 bases, the J end by 5 bases, with 8 bases between. The germline V gene has CDR1 MNHNY and CDR2 SVGAGI (reference sequence). CDR3 DNA: TGTGCCAGCACAAAGGGGAATGAAAAACTGTTTTTT. As protein: CASTKGNEKLFF.

This clonotype was seen more than once but under ten times. The chain employs TRBV5-6 and TRBJ1-2; D is unclear. With 4 bases removed from V and 8 bases from J, the gap between germline ends came to 21 bases. Looked up from germline, CDR1 is SGHDT and CDR2 is YYEEEE. The CDR3 is 15 amino acids. The chain's CDR3 is CASSQMGVGMRGYTF. The DNA for the CDR3 is TGTGCCAGCAGCCAGATGGGAGTGGGGATGCGCGGCTACACCTTC.

This clonotype occurred many times. V is TRBV7-9 and J is TRBJ1-1; no reliable D call. The ends were cut back, 5 bases at V and 4 bases at J, with 14 bases in the middle. CDR3 length: 14 residues. Germline lookup yields CDR1 SEHNR and CDR2 FQNEAQ (reference sequence). The chain's CDR3 is CASSHPLRTTEAFF. The CDR3 nucleotides are TGTGCCAGCAGCCACCCACTAAGAACCACTGAAGCTTTCTTT.

Only a few counts were recorded for this clonotype. This rearrangement joins TRBV5-1 to TRBJ2-7; 11 bases line up with TRBD1. The CDR3 loop spans 16 amino acids. In germline, CDR1 is SGHRS, CDR2 YFSETQ. With V trimmed by 2 bases and J by 0 bases, 4 bases remained unmatched. CDR3 residues: CASSLRTGGTSYEQYF. The CDR3 DNA is TGCGCCAGCAGCTTAAGGACAGGGGGCACCTCCTACGAGCAGTACTTC.

This clonotype was counted ten times or more. The V gene is TRBV18, the J gene TRBJ1-5; tentatively, D is TRBD1 (6 bases). Germline assignment: CDR1 KGHSH and CDR2 LQKENI. Trimming removed 3 bases from V and 4 bases from J, with 7 bases in between. CDR3 size: 13 residues. The DNA for the CDR3 is TGTGCCAGCTCACCTGGACAGAATCAGCCCCAGCATTTT. This translates into CASSPGQNQPQHF.

This clonotype has ten or more counts. J is TRBJ2-1 and V is TRBV7-2, with TRBD1 matching 7 bases. Unmatched junction bases numbered 7, after V lost 5 bases and J lost 12 bases. The V gene's germline CDR1 is SGHTA and CDR2 FQGNSA. The CDR3 covers 12 residues. The CDR3 loop is CASSGDREWQFF. The CDR3 DNA reads TGTGCCAGCAGCGGAGACAGGGAGTGGCAGTTCTTC.

This clonotype was detected ten times or more. The V and J genes are TRBV7-8 and TRBJ1-2; D is ambiguous. Between the trimmed V and J ends, which lost 0 bases and 1 base, there was a span of 9 bases. CDR1 SGHVS and CDR2 FQNEAQ come from the germline V gene. The CDR3 has 15 residues. The CDR3 reads CASSLASNHNYGYTF. Written as DNA, the CDR3 is TGTGCCAGCAGCTTAGCGTCCAACCATAACTATGGCTACACCTTC.